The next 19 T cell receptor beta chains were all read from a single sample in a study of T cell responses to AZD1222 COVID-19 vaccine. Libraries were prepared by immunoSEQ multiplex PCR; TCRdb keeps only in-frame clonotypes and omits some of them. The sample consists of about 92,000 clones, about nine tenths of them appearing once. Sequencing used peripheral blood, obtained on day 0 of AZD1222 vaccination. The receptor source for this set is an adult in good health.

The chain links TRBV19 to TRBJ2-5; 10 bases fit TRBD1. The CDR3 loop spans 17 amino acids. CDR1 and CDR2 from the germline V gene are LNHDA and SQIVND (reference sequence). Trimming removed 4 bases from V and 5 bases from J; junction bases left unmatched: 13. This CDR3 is CASSRSRDRGGLETQYF. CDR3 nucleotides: TGTGCCAGTAGTAGAAGTCGGGACAGGGGCGGGTTGGAGACCCAGTACTTC. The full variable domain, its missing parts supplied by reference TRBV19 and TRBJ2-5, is DGGITQSPKYLFRKEGQNVTLSCEQNLNHDAMYWYRQDPGQGLRLIYYSQIVNDFQKGDIAEGYSVSREKKESFPLTVTSAQKNPTAFYLCASSRSRDRGGLETQYFGPGTRLLVL.

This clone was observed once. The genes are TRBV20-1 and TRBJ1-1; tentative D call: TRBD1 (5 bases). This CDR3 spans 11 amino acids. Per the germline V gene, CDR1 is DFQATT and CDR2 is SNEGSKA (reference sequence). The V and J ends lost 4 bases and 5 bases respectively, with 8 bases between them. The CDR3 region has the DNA TGCAGTGCTAAGGGGCCAACTGAAGCTTTCTTT. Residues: CSAKGPTEAFF.

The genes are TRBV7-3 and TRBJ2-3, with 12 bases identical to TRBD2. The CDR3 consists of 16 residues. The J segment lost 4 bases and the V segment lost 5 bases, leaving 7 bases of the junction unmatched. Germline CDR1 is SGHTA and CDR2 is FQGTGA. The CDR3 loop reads CASSLALAGGPDTQYF. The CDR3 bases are TGTGCCAGCAGCCTCGCACTAGCGGGGGGACCAGATACGCAGTATTTT.

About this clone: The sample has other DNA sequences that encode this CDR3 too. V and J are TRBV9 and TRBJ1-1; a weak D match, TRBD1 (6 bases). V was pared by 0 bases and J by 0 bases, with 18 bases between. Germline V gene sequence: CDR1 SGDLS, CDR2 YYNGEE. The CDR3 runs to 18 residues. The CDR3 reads CASSVGGPGGPMNTEAFF. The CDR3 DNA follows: TGTGCCAGCAGCGTAGGGGGGCCCGGGGGCCCGATGAACACTGAAGCTTTCTTT.

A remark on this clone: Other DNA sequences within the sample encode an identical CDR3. The CDR3 DNA reads TGTGCCAGCAGTTTAACAGGGAACTATGGCTACACCTTC. Translating gives CASSLTGNYGYTF. The V call is TRBV12-3 or TRBV12-4, the J call TRBJ1-2; D is possibly TRBD1 (6 bases). The V gene lost 2 bases and the J gene lost 2 bases, with 6 bases spanning the gap. The CDR3 length is 13 residues.

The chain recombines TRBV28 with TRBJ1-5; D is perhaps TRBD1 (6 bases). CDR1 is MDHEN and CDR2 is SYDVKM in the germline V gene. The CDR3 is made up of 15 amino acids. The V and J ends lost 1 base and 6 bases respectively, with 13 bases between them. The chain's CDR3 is CASSLFGGFGQPQHF. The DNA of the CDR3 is TGTGCCAGCAGTTTATTCGGGGGCTTTGGTCAGCCCCAGCATTTT.

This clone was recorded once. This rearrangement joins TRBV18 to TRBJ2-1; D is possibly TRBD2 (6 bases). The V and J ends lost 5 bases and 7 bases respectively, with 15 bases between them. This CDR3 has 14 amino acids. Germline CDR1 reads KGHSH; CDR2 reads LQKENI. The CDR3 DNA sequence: TGTGCCAGCTCAATCGGTCCTCGGGGGAATGAGCAGTTCTTC. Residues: CASSIGPRGNEQFF.

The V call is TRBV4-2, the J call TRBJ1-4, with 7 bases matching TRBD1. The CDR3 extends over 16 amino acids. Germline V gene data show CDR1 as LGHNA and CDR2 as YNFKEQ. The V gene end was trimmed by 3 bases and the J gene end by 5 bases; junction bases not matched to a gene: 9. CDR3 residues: CASSHPAGQTNEKLFF. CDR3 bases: TGTGCCAGCAGCCACCCCGCGGGACAGACAAATGAAAAACTGTTTTTT.

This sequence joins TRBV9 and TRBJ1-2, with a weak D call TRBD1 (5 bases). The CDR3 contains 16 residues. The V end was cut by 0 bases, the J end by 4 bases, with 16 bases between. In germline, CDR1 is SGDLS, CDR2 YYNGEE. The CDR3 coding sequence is TGTGCCAGCAGCGTAGTGGAGGGGTTGGTATCCTATGGCTACACCTTC. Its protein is CASSVVEGLVSYGYTF.

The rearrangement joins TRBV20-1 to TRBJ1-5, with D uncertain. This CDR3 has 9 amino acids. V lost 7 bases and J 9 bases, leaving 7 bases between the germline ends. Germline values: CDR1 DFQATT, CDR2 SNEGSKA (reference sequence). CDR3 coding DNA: TGCAGTGGACGGGGGCCCCAGCATTTT. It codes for CSGRGPQHF.

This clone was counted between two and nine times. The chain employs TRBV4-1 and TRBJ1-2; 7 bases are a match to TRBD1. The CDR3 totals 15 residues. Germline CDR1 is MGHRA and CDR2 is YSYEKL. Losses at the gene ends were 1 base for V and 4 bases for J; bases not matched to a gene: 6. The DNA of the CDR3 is TGCGCCAGCAGCCAAGGGGCCGGGACAGCCTATGGCTACACCTTC. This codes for CASSQGAGTAYGYTF.

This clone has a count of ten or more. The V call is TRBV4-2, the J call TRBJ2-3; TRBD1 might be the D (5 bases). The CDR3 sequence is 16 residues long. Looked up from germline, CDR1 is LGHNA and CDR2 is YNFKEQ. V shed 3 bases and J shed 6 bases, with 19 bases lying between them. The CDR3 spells CASSQVLQGSWDTQYF. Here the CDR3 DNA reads TGTGCCAGCAGCCAGGTCCTCCAGGGTTCGTGGGATACGCAGTATTTT.

The CDR3 DNA reads as TGTGCCAGCAGCTGGGTTTTAGGAAACACCATATATTTT. Its protein product is CASSWVLGNTIYF. The rearrangement uses TRBV5-5 and TRBJ1-3, with D unresolved. Germline CDR1 is SGHKS and CDR2 is YYEKEE (reference sequence). CDR3 length equals 13 residues. V lost 3 bases, J lost 4 bases, and 8 bases lay in between.

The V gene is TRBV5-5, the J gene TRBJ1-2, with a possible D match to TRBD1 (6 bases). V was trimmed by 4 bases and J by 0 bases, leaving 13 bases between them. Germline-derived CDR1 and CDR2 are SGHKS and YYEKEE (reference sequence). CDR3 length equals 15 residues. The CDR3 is CASSTWTEANYGYTF. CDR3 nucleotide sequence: TGTGCCAGCAGCACCTGGACAGAAGCTAACTATGGCTACACCTTC. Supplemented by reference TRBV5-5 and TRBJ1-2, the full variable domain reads DAGVTQSPTHLIKTRGQQVTLRCSPISGHKSVSWYQQVLGQGPQFIFQYYEKEERGRGNFPDRFSARQFPNYSSELNVNALLLGDSALYLCASSTWTEANYGYTFGSGTRLTVV.

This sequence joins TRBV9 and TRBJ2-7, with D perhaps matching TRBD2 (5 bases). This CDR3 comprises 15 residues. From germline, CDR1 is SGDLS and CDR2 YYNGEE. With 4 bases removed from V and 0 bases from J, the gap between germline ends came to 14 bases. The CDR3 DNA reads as TGTGCCAGCAGCCCTGCGGGTGGCCTCTCCTACGAGCAGTACTTC. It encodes CASSPAGGLSYEQYF.

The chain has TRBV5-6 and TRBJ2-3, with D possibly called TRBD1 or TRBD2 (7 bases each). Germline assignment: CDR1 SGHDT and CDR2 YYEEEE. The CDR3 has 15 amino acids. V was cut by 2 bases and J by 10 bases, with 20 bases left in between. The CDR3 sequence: CASSFGQVRGGAQYF. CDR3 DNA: TGTGCCAGCAGCTTTGGACAGGTTCGAGGGGGGGCGCAGTATTTT.

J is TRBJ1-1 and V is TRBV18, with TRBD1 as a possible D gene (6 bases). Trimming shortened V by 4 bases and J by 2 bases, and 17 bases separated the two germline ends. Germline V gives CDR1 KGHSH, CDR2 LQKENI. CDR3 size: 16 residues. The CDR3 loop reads CASSLNRQVFNTEAFF. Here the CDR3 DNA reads TGTGCCAGCTCACTCAACAGACAGGTTTTCAACACTGAAGCTTTCTTT.

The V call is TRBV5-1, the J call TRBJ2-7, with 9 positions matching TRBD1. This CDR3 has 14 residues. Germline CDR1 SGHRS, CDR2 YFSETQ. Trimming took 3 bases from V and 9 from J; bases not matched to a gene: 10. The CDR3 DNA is TGCGCCAGCAGCTCCGGGACAGGGCTTCTGGGGCAGTACTTC. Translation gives CASSSGTGLLGQYF. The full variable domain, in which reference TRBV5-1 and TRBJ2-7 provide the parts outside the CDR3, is KAGVTQTPRYLIKTRGQQVTLSCSPISGHRSVSWYQQTPGQGLQFLFEYFSETQRNKGNFPGRFSGRQFSNSRSEMNVSTLELGDSALYLCASSSGTGLLGQYFGPGTRLTVT.

The CDR3: CASSSGMNTGELFF. CDR3 bases: TGTGCCAGCAGCTCTGGAATGAACACCGGGGAGCTGTTTTTT. The J gene is TRBJ2-2, the V gene TRBV11-2, with D uncertain. The germline V gene has CDR1 SGHAT and CDR2 FQNNGV. V shed 4 bases and J shed 1 base, with 7 bases lying between them. The CDR3 covers 14 residues.